The present T cell receptor (beta chain) was sequenced within a study of blood T cell repertoires in COVID-19. For the study at large: The analysed material was cDNA or gDNA that came from T cells, B-cell-depleted T cells, or PBMCs.

Authors' data handling: The authors estimated nucleated cell counts from reference gene primer amplification. The data were produced by immunoSEQ multiplex PCR, yet TCRdb's version contains in-frame clones alone and is incomplete. The V and J calls and clone size were taken over from that table, and D and trimming were inferred from the DNA. This table holds about 200,000 clones, roughly 76% found once. Germline assignment: CDR1 SQVTM and CDR2 ANQGSEA. Trimming cost V 4 bases and J 2 bases; bases outside gene matches: 11. The CDR3 is 15 residues long. Sequenced: peripheral blood. The origin of this receptor is a human donor in a cohort sampled during active COVID-19. The rearrangement joins TRBV29-1 to TRBJ2-7, with 7 bases identical to TRBD2. The DNA for the CDR3 is TGCAGCGTTGCCGGGGGGAGCCACGACCCCTACGAGCAGTACTTC. This sequence encodes CSVAGGSHDPYEQYF.